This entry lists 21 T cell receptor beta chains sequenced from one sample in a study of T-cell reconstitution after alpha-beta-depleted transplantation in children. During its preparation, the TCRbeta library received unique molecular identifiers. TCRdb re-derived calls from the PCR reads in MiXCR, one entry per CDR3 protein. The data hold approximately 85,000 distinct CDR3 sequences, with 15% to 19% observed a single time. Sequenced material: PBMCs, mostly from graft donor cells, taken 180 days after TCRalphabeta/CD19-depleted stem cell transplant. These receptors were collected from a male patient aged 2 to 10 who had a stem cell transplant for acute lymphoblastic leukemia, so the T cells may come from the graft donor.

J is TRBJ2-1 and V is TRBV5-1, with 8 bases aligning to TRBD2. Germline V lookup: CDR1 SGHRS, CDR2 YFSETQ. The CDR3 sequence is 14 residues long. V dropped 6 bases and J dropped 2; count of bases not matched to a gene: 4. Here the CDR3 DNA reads TGCGCCAGCACAGCGGGGGACACCTACAATGAGCAGTTCTTC. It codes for CASTAGDTYNEQFF.

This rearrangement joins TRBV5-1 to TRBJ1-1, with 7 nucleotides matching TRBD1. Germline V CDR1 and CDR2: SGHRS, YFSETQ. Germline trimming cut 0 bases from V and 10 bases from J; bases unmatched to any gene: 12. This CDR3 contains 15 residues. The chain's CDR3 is CASSLEGTDSLGAFF. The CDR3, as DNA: TGCGCCAGCAGCTTGGAAGGGACAGACAGCCTGGGAGCTTTCTTT.

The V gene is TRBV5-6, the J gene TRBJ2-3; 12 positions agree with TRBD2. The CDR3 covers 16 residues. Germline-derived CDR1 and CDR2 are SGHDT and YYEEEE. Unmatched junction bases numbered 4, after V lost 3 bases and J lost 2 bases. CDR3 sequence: CASSSLAGGFTDTQYF. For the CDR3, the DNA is TGTGCCAGCAGCTCTCTAGCGGGGGGGTTCACAGATACGCAGTATTTT.

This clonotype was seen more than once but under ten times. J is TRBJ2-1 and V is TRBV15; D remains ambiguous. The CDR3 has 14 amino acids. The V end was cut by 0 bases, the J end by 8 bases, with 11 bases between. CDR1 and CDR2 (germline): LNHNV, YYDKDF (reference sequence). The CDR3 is CATSRDLGEDEQFF. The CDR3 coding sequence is TGTGCCACCAGCAGAGATTTGGGCGAAGATGAGCAGTTCTTC. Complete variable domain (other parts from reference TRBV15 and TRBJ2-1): DAMVIQNPRYQVTQFGKPVTLSCSQTLNHNVMYWYQQKSSQAPKLLFHYYDKDFNNEADTPDNFQSRRPNTSFCFLDIRSPGLGDTAMYLCATSRDLGEDEQFFGPGTRLTVL.

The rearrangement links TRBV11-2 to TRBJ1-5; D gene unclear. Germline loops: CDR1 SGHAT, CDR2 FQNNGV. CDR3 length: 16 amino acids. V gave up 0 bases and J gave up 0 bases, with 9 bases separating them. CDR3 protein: CASSLEAGISNQPQHF. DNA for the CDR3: TGTGCCAGCAGCTTAGAGGCAGGTATTAGCAATCAGCCCCAGCATTTT.

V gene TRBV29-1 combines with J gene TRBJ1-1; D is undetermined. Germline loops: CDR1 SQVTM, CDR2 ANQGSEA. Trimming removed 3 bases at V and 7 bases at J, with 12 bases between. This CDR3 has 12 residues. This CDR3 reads CSVEHRQIEAFF. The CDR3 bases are TGCAGCGTTGAGCACCGGCAGATTGAAGCTTTCTTT.

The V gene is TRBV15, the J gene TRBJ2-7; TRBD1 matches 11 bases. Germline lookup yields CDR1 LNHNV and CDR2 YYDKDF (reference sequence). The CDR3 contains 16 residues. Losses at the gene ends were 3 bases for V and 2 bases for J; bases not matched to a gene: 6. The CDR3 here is CATSSLRDRGTYEQYF. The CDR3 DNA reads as TGTGCCACCAGCAGTCTTCGGGACAGGGGGACCTACGAGCAGTACTTC.

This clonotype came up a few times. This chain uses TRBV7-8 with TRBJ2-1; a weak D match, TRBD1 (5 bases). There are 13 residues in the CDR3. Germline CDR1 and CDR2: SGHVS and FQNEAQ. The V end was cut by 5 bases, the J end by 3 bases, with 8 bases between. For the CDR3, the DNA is TGTGCCAGCAGCCTAGGACACTACAATGAGCAGTTCTTC. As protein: CASSLGHYNEQFF.

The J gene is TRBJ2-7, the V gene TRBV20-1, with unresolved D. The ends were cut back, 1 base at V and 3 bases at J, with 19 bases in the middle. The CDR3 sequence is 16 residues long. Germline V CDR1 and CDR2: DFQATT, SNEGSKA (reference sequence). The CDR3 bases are TGCAGTGCTAGAGTTCCACCGTCCGGTCTGAACTACGAGCAGTACTTC. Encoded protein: CSARVPPSGLNYEQYF.

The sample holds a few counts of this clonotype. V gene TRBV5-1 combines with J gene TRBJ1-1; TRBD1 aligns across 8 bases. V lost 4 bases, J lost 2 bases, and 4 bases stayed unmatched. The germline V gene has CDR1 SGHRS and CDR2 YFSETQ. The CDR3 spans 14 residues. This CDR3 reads CASSRQGHNTEAFF. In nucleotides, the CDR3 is TGCGCCAGCAGCCGACAGGGGCATAACACTGAAGCTTTCTTT.

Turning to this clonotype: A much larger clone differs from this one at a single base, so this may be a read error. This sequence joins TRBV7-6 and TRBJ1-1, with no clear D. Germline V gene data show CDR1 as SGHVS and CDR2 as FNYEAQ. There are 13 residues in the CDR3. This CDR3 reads CASSLKGNNEAFF. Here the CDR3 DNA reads TGTGCCAGCAGCTTAAAAGGGAACAATGAAGCTTTCTTT.

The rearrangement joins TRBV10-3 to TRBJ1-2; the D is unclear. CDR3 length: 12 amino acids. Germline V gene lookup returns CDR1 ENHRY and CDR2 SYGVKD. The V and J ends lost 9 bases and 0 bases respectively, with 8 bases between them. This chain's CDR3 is CAMYTSNYGYTF. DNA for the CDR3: TGTGCCATGTACACCTCTAACTATGGCTACACCTTC.

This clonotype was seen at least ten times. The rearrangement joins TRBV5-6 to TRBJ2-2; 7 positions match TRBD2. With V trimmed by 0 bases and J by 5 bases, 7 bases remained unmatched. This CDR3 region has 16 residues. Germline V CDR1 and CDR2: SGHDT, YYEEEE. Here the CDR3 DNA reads TGTGCCAGCAGCTTGGTCCCCAGCGGGGTTACCGGGGAGCTGTTTTTT. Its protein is CASSLVPSGVTGELFF.

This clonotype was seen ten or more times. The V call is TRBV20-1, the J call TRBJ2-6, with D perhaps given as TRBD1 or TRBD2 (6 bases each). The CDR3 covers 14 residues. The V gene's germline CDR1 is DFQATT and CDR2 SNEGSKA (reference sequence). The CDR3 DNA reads TGCAGCGCCCTCGGGGGCGCTGGGGCCAACGTCCTGACTTTC. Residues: CSALGGAGANVLTF.

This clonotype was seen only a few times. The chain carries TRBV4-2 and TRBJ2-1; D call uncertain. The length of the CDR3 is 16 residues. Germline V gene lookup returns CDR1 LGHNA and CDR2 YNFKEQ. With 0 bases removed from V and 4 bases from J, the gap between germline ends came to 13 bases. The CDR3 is CASSQDTQSKYNEQFF. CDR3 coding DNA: TGTGCCAGCAGCCAAGATACCCAAAGCAAGTACAATGAGCAGTTCTTC.

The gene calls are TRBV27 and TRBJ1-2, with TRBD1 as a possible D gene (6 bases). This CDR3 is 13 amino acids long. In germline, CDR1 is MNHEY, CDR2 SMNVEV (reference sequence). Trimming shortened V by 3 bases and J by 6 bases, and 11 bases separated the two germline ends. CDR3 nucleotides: TGTGCCAGCAGTTTGGGGGGGCCCAATGGCTACACCTTC. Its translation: CASSLGGPNGYTF.

CDR3: CASILTGTYEQYF. CDR3 DNA: TGTGCCAGCATTTTGACAGGGACCTACGAGCAGTACTTC. The chain employs TRBV6-5 and TRBJ2-7; TRBD1 matches 7 bases. Germline V CDR1 and CDR2: MNHEY, SVGAGI. CDR3 length: 13 amino acids. V gave up 7 bases and J gave up 2 bases; unmatched junction bases: 5.

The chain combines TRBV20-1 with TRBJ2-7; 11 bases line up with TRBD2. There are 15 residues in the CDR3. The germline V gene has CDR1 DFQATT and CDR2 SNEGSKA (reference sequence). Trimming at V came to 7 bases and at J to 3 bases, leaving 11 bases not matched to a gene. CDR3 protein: CSVLSPGLADYEQYF. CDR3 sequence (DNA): TGCAGTGTTTTATCGCCGGGACTAGCGGACTACGAGCAGTACTTC.

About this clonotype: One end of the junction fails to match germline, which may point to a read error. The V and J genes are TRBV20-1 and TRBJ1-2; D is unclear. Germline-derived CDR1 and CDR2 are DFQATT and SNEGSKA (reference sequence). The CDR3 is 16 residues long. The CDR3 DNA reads TGCTGTGCCCATACTGACGGGCAGGCCGACTACTATGGCTACACCTTC. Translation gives CCAHTDGQADYYGYTF.

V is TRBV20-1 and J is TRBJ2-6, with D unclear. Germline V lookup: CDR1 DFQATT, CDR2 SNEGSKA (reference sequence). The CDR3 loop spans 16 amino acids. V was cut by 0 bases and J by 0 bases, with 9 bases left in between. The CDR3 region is CSARDPTASGANVLTF. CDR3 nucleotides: TGCAGTGCTAGAGATCCGACGGCCTCTGGGGCCAACGTCCTGACTTTC.

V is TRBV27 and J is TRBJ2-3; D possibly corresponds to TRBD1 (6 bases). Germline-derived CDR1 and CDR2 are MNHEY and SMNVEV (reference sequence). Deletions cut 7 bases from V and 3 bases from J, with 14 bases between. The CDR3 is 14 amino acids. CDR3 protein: CASMSQGTTDTQYF. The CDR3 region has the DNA TGTGCCAGCATGAGCCAGGGGACAACAGATACGCAGTATTTT.